This T cell receptor beta chain originates from a study of cytomegalovirus exposure and HLA in healthy donors (dated by TCRdb to about 2017). About the investigation overall: An earlier analysis of fewer than 750 of the donors reported 276 Gb of sequence data and approximately 120 million unique TCR beta sequences obtained from approximately 180 million T cells. An early release covering some 640 HLA-typed donors comprised about 290 gigabases of sequencing data and approximately 80 million unique TCR sequences. Of the approximately 400 genotyped donors, about 80% fell in the genetic ancestry cluster associated with self-reported Caucasian donors. The aim of the study was to test whether cataloging public T cell receptors could identify signatures of past pathogen exposure. Using immunosequencing, the study profiled T cell repertoires from fewer than 700 subjects and related those repertoires to cytomegalovirus serostatus. A separate validation cohort of roughly 130 different subjects was used in addition to the roughly 700-subject first cohort. To predict cytomegalovirus infection status, the study combined high-throughput TCR immunosequencing, statistical association of individual TCRs with disease status, and machine learning. In a later analysis, previously published TCR beta repertoires from 666 donors were re-analyzed and high-resolution HLA genotyping was added so that TCR occurrence patterns could be studied. Rather than drawing on any new phenotypic data, the later analysis identified candidate immune exposures from TCR beta sequences and the way those sequences occurred across donors. An earlier analysis of fewer than 700 of the donors applied high-throughput TCR beta sequencing to assess whether each TCR beta V gene segment acted as functional or pseudogenic. Donor age, sex, ethnicity and CMV serostatus were compiled together with the repertoire data. A later genetic analysis took genome-wide SNP genotypes for 398 of the 666 donors and used that subset as a discovery cohort. All discovery cohort repertoires had been generated on a single sequencing platform. HLA typing included class I and class II loci at four-digit resolution. Typing coverage varied by locus: roughly 620-640 donors for A, B, C, DRB1 and DQB1; about 520 for DQA1; more than 600 for DPA1; 450 to 480 for DPB1. A few DR-DQ haplotypes were treated as single units for association and clustering because of strong linkage in the cohort. Among 350 to 400 genotyped donors of the cohort, an average of about 240,000 unique TCR beta nucleotide sequences were sequenced per donor, roughly 20% of them non-productive.

As to this clone: Its antigen is unknown. No base qualities exist here, and no much larger clone lies one base off it.

What the work shows at the level of the full study, not this receptor alone: Across donors, most TCR sequences were observed very rarely, whereas some public TCRs were present in many individuals. In a later analysis, HLA-associated TCR beta chains were found to be more clonally expanded and to have lower generation probabilities than equally common non-associated chains. In a later analysis, most CMV-associated TCR beta chains were found to appear HLA-restricted, with HLA associations seemingly driven largely by CMV exposure. Sequencing depth was assumed to be roughly uniform across donors in the presence/absence analyses, though that assumption may not hold. This cohort had only TCR beta chains sequenced, and the lack of alpha or paired-chain data limited which features could be detected. Because HLA typing was unavailable for some donors at each locus, only the typed subset was used in association tests. Cytomegalovirus status was reported to be diagnosed by the classifier with high specificity and sensitivity in both the original and validation cohorts. In a later analysis, the rate of TCR association differed among HLA loci, with DRB1 alleles having the most associated TCRs and HLA-C alleles having the fewest. For the cohort, immune exposure information was limited to CMV serostatus. In vitro tests confirmed that a few of the cytomegalovirus-associated TCR beta chains recognize cytomegalovirus antigens. A further reported finding was that TCR beta sequences accurately predicted the HLA-A and HLA-B alleles for most subjects in the first cohort. A later analysis reported that several top co-occurrence clusters appeared linked to parvovirus B19, influenza, CMV and Epstein-Barr virus. A later genetic analysis associated a missense DCLRE1C variant with V-gene and J-gene trimming of TCR beta chains, and an independent cohort replicated the association. When HLA alleles, especially DR and DQ, strongly co-occurred, attributing TCR associations to individual alleles was difficult. Roughly 17 rarely observed V segments, including chromosome 9 orphons, were excluded from the earlier analysis of about 600 of the donors because counts were too low. Linkage disequilibrium might explain the correlated functional status among segregating V segments, but an unknown experimental factor could not be excluded. The study listed 150 to 200 TCR beta chains as associated with cytomegalovirus. A cluster of highly shared sequence variants was judged likely to represent a technical artifact of the sequencing pipeline. It was suggested by the authors that the approach could potentially be generalized to other disease states and immunological phenotypes. In a later genetic analysis, fewer N-insertions in productive TCRs were reported among donors in an Asian-associated ancestry cluster than the approximately 630-donor mean. A later analysis associated about 17,000 TCR beta sequences with specific HLA alleles at a false discovery rate of 0.05. In an earlier analysis of 587 of the donors, most TCR beta V segments appeared in productive rearrangements about 87% or about 30% of the time, broadly matching IMGT annotations. Some IMGT-functional V segments, including TRBV6-2 and TRBV6-3, could not be distinguished by the 87-base-pair reads and were therefore excluded.

Trimming leaves V shorter by 6 bases and J shorter by 0 bases, with the junction holding 5 bases beyond the gene matches. The CDR3 has 14 amino acids, counting the end cysteine and phenylalanine. Only the CDR3 region is kept as DNA, spanning 42 bases read in frame from base 1. According to the germline V gene, CDR1 reads MDHEN and CDR2 reads SYDVKM. The cohort was made up of 650 to 700 healthy bone marrow donors. At the time of sampling, all cohort members were nominally healthy, though unrecorded immune exposures were likely present. The donor tested CMV seronegative and was one of the 352 seronegative cohort members. A peripheral blood sample was provided by each donor, and peripheral blood mononuclear cells were used for TCR beta sequencing. The Qiagen DNeasy Blood Extraction Kit was used to extract genomic DNA from the blood cell samples. The library came from the immunoSEQ multiplex PCR assay. A mixture of 60 forward primers for TCR Vbeta segments and 13 reverse primers for TCR Jbeta segments was used in the multiplex PCR. The CDR3 region of rearranged TCR beta genes was amplified from genomic DNA by a multiplex PCR assay. The amplified TCR beta libraries were sequenced on the Illumina HiSeq System as 87-base-pair reads. Under the source paper's analysis protocol: Across the 700 or so repertoires, a later analysis counted 60 million to 90 million unique TCR beta chains, approximately 12 million of which were shared by at least two donors. To remove PCR and sequencing errors, raw reads were error-corrected and collapsed into unique sequences using a nearest-neighbor algorithm that merged closely related sequences. V, D and J gene segments were assigned by aligning CDR3 sequences to IMGT reference sequences. For a sequence to be retained, a match of at least six nucleotides was required to both a V gene segment and a J gene segment. Rearrangements were classified as productive when the CDR3 lacked stop codons and remained in frame with V and J, and all other rearrangements were classified as non-productive. CDR3 was defined by IMGT convention, running from the second conserved V-encoded cysteine to the conserved J-encoded phenylalanine. The earlier analysis of a few hundred of the donors excluded sequences that lacked an unambiguous match to a single V gene segment. In an earlier analysis of more than 500 of the donors, a V segment was called functional when productive rearrangements were above 56.7%, and segregating when the standard deviation between donors exceeded 5%. A statistical classification framework was built to diagnose cytomegalovirus status from the catalog of TCR beta chain sequences. In a later analysis, V and J genes were assigned by comparing TCR nucleotide sequences against IMGT/GENE-DB human TR gene sequences. In a later analysis, CDR3 sequences and most-parsimonious VDJ recombination scenarios were assigned using the TCRdist pipeline. In a later analysis, every TCR beta chain was defined by the combination of its CDR3 amino acid sequence and its V-gene family, and reads without a unique V-gene family were dropped. As a way to deal with suspected cross-contamination and a sequencing artifact, a later analysis dropped hundreds of nucleotide sequences that were highly shared and had low generation probability. For each public chain, a later analysis derived a clonal expansion index from normalized ranks of inferred template counts within each repertoire. In a later analysis, generation probabilities were computed with a VDJ recombination model fitted to out-of-frame rearrangements, and the resulting probabilities were checked against IGoR. In a later analysis, hypergeometric tests were used to score TCR-TCR, TCR-HLA and TCR-CMV co-occurrence, with a repertoire-size bias correction applied to TCR pairs. To estimate false discovery rates, a later analysis permuted the HLA or CMV assignments 20 times. In a later analysis, co-occurring TCRs were grouped with DBSCAN, and TCRdist sequence similarity was added when clustering was performed within HLA-allele-positive subsets. Repertoires with fewer than 30,000 or more than 120,000 public chains, plus five repertoires with anomalous nucleotide sharing, were excluded from co-occurrence clustering. As stored in TCRdb, this immuneACCESS dataset retains in-frame rearrangements with V and J assigned. A fraction of the clones does not appear; measured against another copy, unresolved V genes explain less than half of the discrepancy, and the remainder lacks a known reason. The V and J calls and clone size were taken over from that table, and D and trimming were inferred from the DNA. The sample table shows some 200,000 clones, and around 86% are seen once. The ten largest clones capture roughly 0.8% of the sample.

The sample comprised PBMCs. The V and J genes are TRBV28 and TRBJ2-7, and 7 junctional nucleotides match TRBD1. This TCR came from a woman between 18 and 29 years old in good health and CMV-seronegative. The CDR3 here reads CASSPTGSSYEQYF. The DNA sequence is given as TGTGCCAGCAGCCCGACAGGGAGCTCCTACGAGCAGTACTTC.